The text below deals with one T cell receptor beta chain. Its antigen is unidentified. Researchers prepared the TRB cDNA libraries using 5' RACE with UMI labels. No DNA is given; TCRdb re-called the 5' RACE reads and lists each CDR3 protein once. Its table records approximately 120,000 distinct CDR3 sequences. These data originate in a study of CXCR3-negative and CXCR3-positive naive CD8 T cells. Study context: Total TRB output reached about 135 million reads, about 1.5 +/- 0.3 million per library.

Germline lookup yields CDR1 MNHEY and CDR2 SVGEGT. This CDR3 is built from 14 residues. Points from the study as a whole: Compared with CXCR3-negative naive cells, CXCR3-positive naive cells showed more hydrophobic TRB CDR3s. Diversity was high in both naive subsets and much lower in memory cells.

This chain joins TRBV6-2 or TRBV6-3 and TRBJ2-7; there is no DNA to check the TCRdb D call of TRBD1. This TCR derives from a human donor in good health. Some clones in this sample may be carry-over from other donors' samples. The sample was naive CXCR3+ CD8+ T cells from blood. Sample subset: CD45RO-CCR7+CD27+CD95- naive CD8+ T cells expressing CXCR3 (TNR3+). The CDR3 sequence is CASSQQGGSYEQYF.